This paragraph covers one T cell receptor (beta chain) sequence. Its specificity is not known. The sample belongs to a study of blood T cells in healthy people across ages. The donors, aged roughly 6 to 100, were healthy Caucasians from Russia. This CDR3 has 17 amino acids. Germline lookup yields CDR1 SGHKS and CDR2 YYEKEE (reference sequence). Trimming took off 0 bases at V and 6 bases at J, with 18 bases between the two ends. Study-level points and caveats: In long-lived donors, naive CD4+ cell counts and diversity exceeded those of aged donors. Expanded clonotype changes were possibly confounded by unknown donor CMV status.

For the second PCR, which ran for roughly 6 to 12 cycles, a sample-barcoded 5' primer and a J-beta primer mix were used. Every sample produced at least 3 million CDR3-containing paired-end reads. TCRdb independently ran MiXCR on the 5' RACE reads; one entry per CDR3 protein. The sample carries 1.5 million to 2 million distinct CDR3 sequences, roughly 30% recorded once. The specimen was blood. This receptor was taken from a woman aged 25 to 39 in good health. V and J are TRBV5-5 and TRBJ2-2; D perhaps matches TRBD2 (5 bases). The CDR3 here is CASSLVTGTLAAGELFF. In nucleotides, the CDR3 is TGTGCCAGCAGCTTGGTTACGGGAACCCTTGCGGCCGGGGAGCTGTTTTTT.